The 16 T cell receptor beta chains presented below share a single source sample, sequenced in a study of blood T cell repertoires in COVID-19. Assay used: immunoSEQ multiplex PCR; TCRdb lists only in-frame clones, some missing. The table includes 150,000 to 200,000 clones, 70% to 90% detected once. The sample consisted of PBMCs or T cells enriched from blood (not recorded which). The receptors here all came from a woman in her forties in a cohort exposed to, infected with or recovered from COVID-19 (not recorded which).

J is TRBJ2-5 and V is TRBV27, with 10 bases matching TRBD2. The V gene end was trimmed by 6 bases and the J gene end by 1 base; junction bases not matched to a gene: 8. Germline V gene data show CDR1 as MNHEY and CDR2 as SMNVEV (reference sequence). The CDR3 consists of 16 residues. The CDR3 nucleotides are TGTGCCAGCAGCCACCGGGTAGCGGGAGGCCAAGAGACCCAGTACTTC. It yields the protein CASSHRVAGGQETQYF.

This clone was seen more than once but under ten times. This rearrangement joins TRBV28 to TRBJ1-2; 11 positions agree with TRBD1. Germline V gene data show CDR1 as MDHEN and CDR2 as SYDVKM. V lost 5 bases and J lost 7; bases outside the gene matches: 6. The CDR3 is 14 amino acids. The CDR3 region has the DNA TGTGCCAGCAGTATTCCCGGGACAGGGGGTGGCTACACCTTC. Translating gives CASSIPGTGGGYTF.

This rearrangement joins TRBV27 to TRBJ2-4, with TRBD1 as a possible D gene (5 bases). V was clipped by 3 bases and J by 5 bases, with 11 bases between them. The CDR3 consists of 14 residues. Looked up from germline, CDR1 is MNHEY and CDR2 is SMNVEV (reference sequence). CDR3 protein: CASSFQGSQNIQYF. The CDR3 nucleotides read TGTGCCAGCAGTTTTCAGGGATCGCAAAACATTCAGTACTTC.

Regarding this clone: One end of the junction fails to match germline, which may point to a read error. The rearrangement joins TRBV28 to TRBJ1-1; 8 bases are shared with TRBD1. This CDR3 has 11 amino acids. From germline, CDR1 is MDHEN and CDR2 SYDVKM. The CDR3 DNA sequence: TGCGCCAGCAGCGGGACAGGTGAAGCTTTCTTT. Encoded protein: CASSGTGEAFF.

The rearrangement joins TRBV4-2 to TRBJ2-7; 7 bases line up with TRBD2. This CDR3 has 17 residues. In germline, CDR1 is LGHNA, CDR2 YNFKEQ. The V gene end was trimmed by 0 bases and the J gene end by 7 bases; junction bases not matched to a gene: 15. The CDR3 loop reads CASSQDWASGRLREQYF. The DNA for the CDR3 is TGTGCCAGCAGCCAAGATTGGGCTAGCGGTCGCCTCCGGGAGCAGTACTTC.

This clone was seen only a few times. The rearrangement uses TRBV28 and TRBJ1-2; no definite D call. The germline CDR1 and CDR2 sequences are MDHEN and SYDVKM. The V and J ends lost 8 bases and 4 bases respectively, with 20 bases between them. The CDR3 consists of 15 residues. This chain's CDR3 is CASPEALPRSYGYTF. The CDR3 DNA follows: TGTGCCAGCCCGGAGGCCCTCCCCAGAAGCTATGGCTACACCTTC.

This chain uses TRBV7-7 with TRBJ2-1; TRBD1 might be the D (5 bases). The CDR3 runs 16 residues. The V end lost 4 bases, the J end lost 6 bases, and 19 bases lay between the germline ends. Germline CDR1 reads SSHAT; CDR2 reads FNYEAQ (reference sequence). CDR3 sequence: CASSSRQQGGSNEQFF. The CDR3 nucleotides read TGTGCCAGCAGCTCCCGGCAGCAGGGCGGTAGCAATGAGCAGTTCTTC.

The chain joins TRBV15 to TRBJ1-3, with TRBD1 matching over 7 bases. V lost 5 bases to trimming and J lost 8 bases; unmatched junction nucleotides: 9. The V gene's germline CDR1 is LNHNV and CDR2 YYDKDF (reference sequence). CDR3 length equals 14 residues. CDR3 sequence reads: CATSGGQWGHTIYF. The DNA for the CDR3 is TGTGCCACCAGCGGGGGACAGTGGGGCCACACCATATATTTT.

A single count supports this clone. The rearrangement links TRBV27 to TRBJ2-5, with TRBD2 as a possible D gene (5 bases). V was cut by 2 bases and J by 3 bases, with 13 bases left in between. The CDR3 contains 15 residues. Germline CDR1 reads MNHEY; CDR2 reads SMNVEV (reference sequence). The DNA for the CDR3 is TGTGCCAGCAGTTTAGGGATAGGGAGCGAAGAGACCCAGTACTTC. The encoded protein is CASSLGIGSEETQYF.

DNA of the CDR3: TGCGCCAGCAGCTCGAACGAAAGAAGCCCGGCTTTCTTT. As protein: CASSSNERSPAFF. The V call is TRBV5-1, the J call TRBJ1-1; unclear D gene. V gave up 3 bases and J gave up 11 bases, with 17 bases separating them. The germline CDR1 and CDR2 sequences are SGHRS and YFSETQ. CDR3 length: 13 amino acids.

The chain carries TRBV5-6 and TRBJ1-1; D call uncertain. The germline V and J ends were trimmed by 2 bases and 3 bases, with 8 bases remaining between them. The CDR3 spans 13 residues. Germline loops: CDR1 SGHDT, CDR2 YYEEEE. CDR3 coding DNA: TGTGCCAGCAGCTTCTCCCCGGACACTGAAGCTTTCTTT. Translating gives CASSFSPDTEAFF.

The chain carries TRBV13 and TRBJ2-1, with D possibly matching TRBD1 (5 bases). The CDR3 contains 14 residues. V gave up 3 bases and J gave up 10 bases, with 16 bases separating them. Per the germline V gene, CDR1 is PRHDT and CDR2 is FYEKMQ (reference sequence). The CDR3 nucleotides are TGTGCCAGCAGCTTCCCCACCTTGGGGCGGGAGCAGTTCTTC. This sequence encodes CASSFPTLGREQFF.

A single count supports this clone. This chain's CDR3 is CASSPVAGKTEAFF. The CDR3 DNA is TGCGCCAGCAGCCCCGTTGCGGGGAAAACTGAAGCTTTCTTT. The chain combines TRBV4-1 with TRBJ1-1; D unresolved. Germline V gene data show CDR1 as MGHRA and CDR2 as YSYEKL. V lost 4 bases and J lost 5, with 14 bases in between. The CDR3 contains 14 residues.

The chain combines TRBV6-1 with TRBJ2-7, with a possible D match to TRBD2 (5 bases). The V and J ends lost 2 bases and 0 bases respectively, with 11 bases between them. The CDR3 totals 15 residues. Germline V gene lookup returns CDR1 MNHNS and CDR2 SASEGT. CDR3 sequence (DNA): TGTGCCAGCAGTGAAATGTCGGGATCCTCCTACGAGCAGTACTTC. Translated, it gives CASSEMSGSSYEQYF.

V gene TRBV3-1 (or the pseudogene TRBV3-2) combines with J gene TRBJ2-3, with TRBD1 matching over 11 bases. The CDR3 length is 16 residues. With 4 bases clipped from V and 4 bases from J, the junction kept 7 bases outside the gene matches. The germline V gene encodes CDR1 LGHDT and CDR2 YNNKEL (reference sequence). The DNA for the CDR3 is TGTGCCAGCAGCCTTCGGACAGGGGGCATCGCAGATACGCAGTATTTT. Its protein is CASSLRTGGIADTQYF.

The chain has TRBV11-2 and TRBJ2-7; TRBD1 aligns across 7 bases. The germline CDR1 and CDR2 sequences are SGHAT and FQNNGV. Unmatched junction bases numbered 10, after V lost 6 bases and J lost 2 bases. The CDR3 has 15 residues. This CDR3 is CASRSGGQAPYEQYF. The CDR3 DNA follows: TGTGCCAGCAGGTCGGGCGGACAGGCCCCCTACGAGCAGTACTTC.